The 28 T cell receptor beta chains below come from one sample, sequenced in a study of shared clonotypes between healthy human individuals (dated by TCRdb to 2019 to 2021). Preparation of the library involved the immunoSEQ multiplex PCR assay. As stored in TCRdb, this immuneACCESS dataset retains in-frame rearrangements with V and J assigned. A fraction of the clones does not appear; measured against another copy, unresolved V genes explain less than half of the discrepancy, and the remainder lacks a known reason. For this sample the table gives approximately 2.4 million clones, of which around 95% were detected only once. Roughly 0.13% of the sample lies in the top ten. Sequencing was performed on naive CD4+ T cells sorted from blood. Interpreted using the paper, the cell subset or site label stands for: CD45RA+ positively selected. These receptor sequences come from a man between 18 and 29 years old in good health.

This clone was detected once. Distinct nucleotide sequences in the sample also encode this CDR3. V usage is TRBV6-5 and J usage is TRBJ1-1; D unclear. Germline V gene lookup returns CDR1 MNHEY and CDR2 SVGAGI. Trimming took 7 bases from V and 2 from J, leaving 5 bases between them. The CDR3 is made up of 11 amino acids. CDR3 in DNA: TGTGCCAGCACCCGAAACACTGAAGCTTTCTTT. Translating it yields CASTRNTEAFF.

The J gene is TRBJ2-7, the V gene TRBV2; no firm D call. The ends were cut back, 4 bases at V and 0 bases at J, with 7 bases in the middle. Looked up from germline, CDR1 is SNHLY and CDR2 is FYNNEI. The CDR3 consists of 13 residues. CDR3 nucleotide sequence: TGTGCCAGCAGTGGATACAACTCCTACGAGCAGTACTTC. It is translated as CASSGYNSYEQYF.

This chain uses TRBV2 with TRBJ2-3; D uncertain. CDR3 length equals 13 residues. Germline CDR1 SNHLY, CDR2 FYNNEI. V was pared by 7 bases and J by 2 bases, with 10 bases between. In nucleotides, the CDR3 is TGTGCCAGCAATGGCTACTTCACAGATACGCAGTATTTT. Protein: CASNGYFTDTQYF.

Concerning this clone: This sample includes further DNA sequences coding for the same CDR3. V usage is TRBV5-1 and J usage is TRBJ2-1; TRBD2 matches at 14 bases. V was clipped by 3 bases and J by 5 bases; unmatched bases: 1. Germline assignment: CDR1 SGHRS and CDR2 YFSETQ. CDR3 length: 15 amino acids. The CDR3 reads CASSSGLAGDNEQFF. The CDR3 DNA reads as TGCGCCAGCAGCTCGGGACTAGCGGGGGACAATGAGCAGTTCTTC. The full variable domain, rest sourced from reference TRBV5-1 and TRBJ2-1, is KAGVTQTPRYLIKTRGQQVTLSCSPISGHRSVSWYQQTPGQGLQFLFEYFSETQRNKGNFPGRFSGRQFSNSRSEMNVSTLELGDSALYLCASSSGLAGDNEQFFGPGTRLTVL.

The gene calls are TRBV7-2 and TRBJ2-5; no reliable D call. Per germline, CDR1 SGHTA and CDR2 FQGNSA. This CDR3 contains 12 residues. Trimming removed 4 bases from V and 5 bases from J, with 8 bases in between. CDR3 loop: CASSSRGETQYF. The CDR3, as DNA: TGTGCCAGCAGCTCCCGCGGCGAGACCCAGTACTTC. The whole variable domain, remainder taken from reference TRBV7-2 and TRBJ2-5, is GAGVSQSPSNKVTEKGKDVELRCDPISGHTALYWYRQSLGQGLEFLIYFQGNSAPDKSGLPSDRFSAERTGGSVSTLTIQRTQQEDSAVYLCASSSRGETQYFGPGTRLLVL.

On this clone itself: This sample also contains other DNA sequences that code for the same CDR3. The V and J genes are TRBV4-1 and TRBJ1-2; TRBD1 agrees at 9 bases. The germline V gene has CDR1 MGHRA and CDR2 YSYEKL. The J segment lost 4 bases and the V segment lost 1 base, leaving 4 bases of the junction unmatched. This CDR3 contains 15 residues. In DNA form, the CDR3 reads TGCGCCAGCAGCCAAGGGGGACAGGGCGTCTATGGCTACACCTTC. Translating gives CASSQGGQGVYGYTF.

V is TRBV4-1 and J is TRBJ1-2; 9 bases map to TRBD1. This CDR3 spans 16 amino acids. J was trimmed by 7 bases and V by 1 base; bases with no gene match: 10. Germline CDR1 reads MGHRA; CDR2 reads YSYEKL. For the CDR3, the DNA is TGCGCCAGCAGCCAAGGGGCGGGACAGGGAGGAATTGGCTACACCTTC. It specifies CASSQGAGQGGIGYTF.

In the case of this clone: A read error may account for a junction end that differs from germline. The V gene is TRBV5-1, the J gene TRBJ2-7; D remains ambiguous. This CDR3 is 14 amino acids long. CDR1 and CDR2 from the germline V gene are SGHRS and YFSETQ. The CDR3 DNA reads TGCGCCAGCAGCTTGCAGGTTCCCTCCCACGAGCAGTACTTC. It yields the protein CASSLQVPSHEQYF.

The V and J genes are TRBV11-3 and TRBJ2-7; weak D call: TRBD2 (5 bases). V lost 5 bases, J lost 2 bases, and 10 bases lay in between. The CDR3 spans 13 residues. Germline assignment: CDR1 SGHNT and CDR2 YENEEA. CDR3 in amino acids: CASSPEGTYEQYF. In DNA, the CDR3 is TGTGCCAGCAGCCCAGAGGGAACCTACGAGCAGTACTTC.

The chain employs TRBV6-1 and TRBJ2-7; D may be TRBD2 (6 bases). In germline, CDR1 is MNHNS, CDR2 SASEGT. The CDR3 covers 13 residues. V was shortened by 6 bases and J by 7 bases, with 16 bases between the two germline ends. CDR3 sequence: CASRFGGAEEQYF. The CDR3 DNA reads as TGTGCCAGCAGGTTCGGAGGGGCAGAGGAGCAGTACTTC.

This chain links TRBV2 with TRBJ2-5; 10 bases match TRBD2. The germline gives CDR1 SNHLY, CDR2 FYNNEI. This CDR3 is built from 18 residues. Losses at the gene ends were 3 bases for V and 4 bases for J; bases not matched to a gene: 14. The CDR3 loop is CASSDRSLAGVVGETQYF. The CDR3 DNA sequence: TGTGCCAGCAGTGATCGGTCGCTAGCGGGAGTGGTAGGAGAGACCCAGTACTTC.

The chain links TRBV6-6 to TRBJ1-2, with a weak D call TRBD1 (6 bases). The germline gives CDR1 MNHNY, CDR2 SVGAGI (reference sequence). V dropped 7 bases and J dropped 9 bases, with 21 bases sitting between them. This CDR3 spans 14 amino acids. The CDR3 here is CASTPVGGARSYTF. The CDR3 bases are TGTGCCAGCACCCCCGTGGGGGGGGCGCGGAGCTACACCTTC.

The chain has TRBV5-1 and TRBJ2-5, with a tentative D call TRBD2 (5 bases). In germline, CDR1 is SGHRS, CDR2 YFSETQ. Trimming pared 0 bases from V and 4 bases from J, leaving 13 bases between. CDR3 size: 15 residues. In DNA form, the CDR3 reads TGCGCCAGCAGCTTGGGGTCGGGGTTTGCAGAGACCCAGTACTTC. Residues: CASSLGSGFAETQYF.

The chain uses TRBV5-6 and TRBJ1-3; D uncertain. Germline V gene sequence: CDR1 SGHDT, CDR2 YYEEEE. The CDR3 has 13 amino acids. V was shortened by 1 base and J by 4 bases, with 6 bases between the two germline ends. CDR3: CASSLWEGNTIYF. The CDR3 nucleotides are TGTGCCAGCAGCTTGTGGGAGGGAAACACCATATATTTT.

V is TRBV7-9 and J is TRBJ1-1, with 7 nucleotides matching TRBD1. Germline CDR1 SEHNR, CDR2 FQNEAQ (reference sequence). V lost 5 bases to trimming and J lost 1 base; unmatched junction nucleotides: 7. The CDR3 extends over 15 amino acids. Here the CDR3 DNA reads TGTGCCAGCAGCCCCAGACAGGGACCGAACACTGAAGCTTTCTTT. This sequence encodes CASSPRQGPNTEAFF.

CDR3 loop: CAWVAGGVGYEQYF. The CDR3 bases are TGTGCCTGGGTCGCAGGGGGGGTAGGCTACGAGCAGTACTTC. The V gene is TRBV30, the J gene TRBJ2-7; D may correspond to TRBD1 or TRBD2 (7 bases each). Germline CDR1 GTSNPN, CDR2 SVGIG (reference sequence). The V and J ends lost 5 bases and 3 bases respectively, with 17 bases between them. The CDR3 spans 14 residues.

The chain is built from TRBV5-8 and TRBJ1-5, with D possibly matching TRBD1 (6 bases). The CDR3 sequence is 16 residues long. Trimming removed 3 bases at V and 3 bases at J, with 16 bases between. Per the germline V gene, CDR1 is SGHTS and CDR2 is YDEGEE. The CDR3 protein is CASSSRGVGINQPQHF. The CDR3 bases are TGTGCCAGCAGCTCCAGGGGCGTAGGGATCAATCAGCCCCAGCATTTT.

This chain uses TRBV19 with TRBJ1-6; no clear D. V was trimmed by 3 bases and J by 9 bases, leaving 18 bases between them. Germline-derived CDR1 and CDR2 are LNHDA and SQIVND (reference sequence). There are 16 residues in the CDR3. The DNA of the CDR3 is TGTGCCAGTAGTATCTCGGTGGAGACCCTTTTTTCACCCCTCCACTTT. Amino acid sequence: CASSISVETLFSPLHF. The full variable domain, with the rest looked up from reference TRBV19 and TRBJ1-6, is DGGITQSPKYLFRKEGQNVTLSCEQNLNHDAMYWYRQDPGQGLRLIYYSQIVNDFQKGDIAEGYSVSREKKESFPLTVTSAQKNPTAFYLCASSISVETLFSPLHFGNGTRLTVT.

V and J are TRBV4-1 and TRBJ2-3; 8 positions agree with TRBD2. J gave up 4 bases and V 3 bases, and 9 bases lay outside the gene matches. Germline V gene sequence: CDR1 MGHRA, CDR2 YSYEKL. The CDR3 runs to 16 residues. CDR3 residues: CASSQTPGTRPDTQYF. As DNA, the CDR3 is TGCGCCAGCAGCCAGACCCCTGGGACTAGACCAGATACGCAGTATTTT.

The V and J genes are TRBV21-1 and TRBJ2-7. TRBV21-1 is a known pseudogene. The CDR3 is 15 residues long. CDR3 nucleotide sequence: TGTGCCAGCAGCAAAGAAACGGCGATGCCCTACGAGCAGTACTTC. Its protein product is CASSKETAMPYEQYF.

As for this clone: Additional DNA sequences in this sample encode the identical CDR3. The V gene is TRBV7-9, the J gene TRBJ2-2, with 8 bases matching TRBD1. The V and J ends lost 2 bases and 2 bases, in that order; junction bases with no gene match: 1. Germline CDR1 and CDR2: SEHNR and FQNEAQ (reference sequence). The CDR3 is 15 residues long. The CDR3 sequence is CASSLQGANTGELFF. The CDR3 region has the DNA TGTGCCAGCAGCTTACAGGGGGCAAACACCGGGGAGCTGTTTTTT.

The chain recombines TRBV7-9 with TRBJ1-5; perhaps TRBD1 as D (5 bases). Germline V gene data show CDR1 as SEHNR and CDR2 as FQNEAQ (reference sequence). V lost 5 bases and J lost 7, with 27 bases in between. This CDR3 comprises 18 residues. CDR3: CASSPESAGRIGRQPQHF. The CDR3 DNA reads TGTGCCAGCAGCCCGGAGTCCGCAGGGCGAATTGGTAGGCAGCCCCAGCATTTT.

The chain is built from TRBV19 and TRBJ1-1; possibly TRBD1 for D (5 bases). Germline values: CDR1 LNHDA, CDR2 SQIVND (reference sequence). The CDR3 covers 12 residues. Trimming removed 3 bases from V and 7 bases from J, with 9 bases in between. The CDR3 region has the DNA TGTGCCAGTAGTATCCCCCAGGGTGAAGCTTTCTTT. Amino acids: CASSIPQGEAFF.

The rearrangement joins TRBV5-1 to TRBJ1-2; 10 bases align to TRBD1. The V gene end was trimmed by 3 bases and the J gene end by 4 bases; junction bases not matched to a gene: 6. Germline V gene lookup returns CDR1 SGHRS and CDR2 YFSETQ. The CDR3 covers 15 residues. DNA for the CDR3: TGCGCCAGCAGCTCGACAGGGGGCGCAGGCTATGGCTACACCTTC. It yields the protein CASSSTGGAGYGYTF.

The genes are TRBV5-6 and TRBJ2-7; 10 bases are shared with TRBD2. V trimming: 3 bases; J trimming: 5 bases; junction bases outside the gene matches: 11. The CDR3 has 16 amino acids. Germline CDR1 is SGHDT and CDR2 is YYEEEE. The CDR3 is CASSSYKRGGFNEQYF. CDR3 nucleotide sequence: TGTGCCAGCAGCTCCTATAAGCGGGGGGGCTTCAACGAGCAGTACTTC. Full variable domain (rest looked up from reference TRBV5-6 and TRBJ2-7): DAGVTQSPTHLIKTRGQQVTLRCSPKSGHDTVSWYQQALGQGPQFIFQYYEEEERQRGNFPDRFSGHQFPNYSSELNVNALLLGDSALYLCASSSYKRGGFNEQYFGPGTRLTVT.

This chain uses TRBV5-6 with TRBJ1-6; 8 nucleotides line up with TRBD1. This CDR3 spans 17 amino acids. Germline V gene sequence: CDR1 SGHDT, CDR2 YYEEEE. The ends lost 3 bases at V and 1 base at J; junction bases unmatched: 6. CDR3 DNA sequence: TGTGCCAGCAGCTCGTTCAGGGGGCCGTCCTATAATTCACCCCTCCACTTT. It yields the protein CASSSFRGPSYNSPLHF.

The V call is TRBV30, the J call TRBJ1-6, with a weak D call TRBD1 (6 bases). Germline loops: CDR1 GTSNPN, CDR2 SVGIG (reference sequence). CDR3 size: 13 residues. V lost 7 bases and J lost 2, with 9 bases in between. The DNA for the CDR3 is TGTGCCTATAACAGGGCCTATAATTCACCCCTCCACTTT. It codes for CAYNRAYNSPLHF.

The V gene is TRBV7-2, the J gene TRBJ1-2, with a possible D match to TRBD1 (6 bases). CDR3 length: 16 residues. Per germline, CDR1 SGHTA and CDR2 FQGNSA. V was trimmed by 5 bases and J by 4 bases, leaving 20 bases between them. CDR3 sequence: CASSLRIKTGPYGYTF. Here the CDR3 DNA reads TGTGCCAGCAGCCTCCGTATTAAAACAGGGCCCTATGGCTACACCTTC.